The sequence of this T cell receptor (beta chain) was determined in a study of CD8+ T cells in alopecia areata. General study results and limits: Lesional scalp, especially alopecia totalis/universalis, showed higher clonality than normal scalp. Just one nonresponder means the tie between baseline CD8+ expansion and response stays uncertain.

The authors extracted RNA and reverse transcribed it into cDNA as the sequencing template. Sequencing used immunoSEQ multiplex PCR; TCRdb keeps in-frame clones, though not all of them. The data hold 200,000 to 250,000 clones, with under 70% observed a single time. This sample's treatment: oral pan-JAK inhibitor, 5-10 mg twice daily. Samples from alopecia areata patients were lesional scalp punch biopsies and peripheral blood. V gave up 0 bases and J gave up 2 bases, with 8 bases separating them. CDR3 length equals 15 residues. CDR1 is SGHRS and CDR2 is YFSETQ in the germline V gene. Details on this clone: Its antigen remains unknown.

The source is a human donor with alopecia areata. The chain joins TRBV5-1 to TRBJ2-2; D remains ambiguous. Sequencing was performed on CD4+ T cells sorted from blood, taken at week 4, from a patient treated with tofacitinib. The CDR3: CASSLVPSNTGELFF. In nucleotides, the CDR3 is TGCGCCAGCAGCTTGGTTCCGAGTAACACCGGGGAGCTGTTTTTT. Variable domain in full (rest from reference TRBV5-1 and TRBJ2-2): KAGVTQTPRYLIKTRGQQVTLSCSPISGHRSVSWYQQTPGQGLQFLFEYFSETQRNKGNFPGRFSGRQFSNSRSEMNVSTLELGDSALYLCASSLVPSNTGELFFGEGSRLTVL.